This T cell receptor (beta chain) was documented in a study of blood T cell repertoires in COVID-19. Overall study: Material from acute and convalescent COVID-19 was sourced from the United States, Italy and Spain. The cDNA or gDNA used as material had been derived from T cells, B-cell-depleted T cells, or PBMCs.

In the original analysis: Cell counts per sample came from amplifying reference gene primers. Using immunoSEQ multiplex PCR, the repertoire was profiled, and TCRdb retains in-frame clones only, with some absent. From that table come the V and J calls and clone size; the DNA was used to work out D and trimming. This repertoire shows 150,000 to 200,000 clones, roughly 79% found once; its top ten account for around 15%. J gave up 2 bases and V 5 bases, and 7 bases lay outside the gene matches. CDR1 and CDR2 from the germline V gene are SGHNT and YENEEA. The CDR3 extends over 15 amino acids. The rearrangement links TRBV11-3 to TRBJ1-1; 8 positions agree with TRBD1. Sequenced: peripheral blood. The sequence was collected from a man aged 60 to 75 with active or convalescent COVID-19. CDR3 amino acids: CASSPRTGKNTEAFF. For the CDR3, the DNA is TGTGCCAGCAGCCCCCGGACAGGGAAAAACACTGAAGCTTTCTTT.